Listed here are 6 T cell receptor beta chains from one sample, sequenced in a study of PD-1 blockade in classical Hodgkin lymphoma. Profiled with immunoSEQ multiplex PCR; TCRdb holds only in-frame clones, not every one. Of around 7,700 clones listed, about nine tenths are singletons. Each patient experienced a relapse that followed autologous stem cell transplantation, and brentuximab vedotin exposure varied. Magnetic negative selection of thawed PBMCs was the method by which CD4+ T cells were purified. This sample comprised CD4+ T cells from blood, obtained at baseline. These receptors all stem from a human donor with classical Hodgkin lymphoma.

Only one count was recorded for this clone. The J gene is TRBJ1-3, the V gene TRBV5-1; no reliable D call. Germline V lookup: CDR1 SGHRS, CDR2 YFSETQ. This CDR3 has 14 residues. V lost 3 bases and J lost 3, with 10 bases in between. The CDR3 loop reads CASSSSVDGNTIYF. CDR3 nucleotides: TGCGCCAGCAGCTCGTCGGTGGATGGAAACACCATATATTTT.

The V gene is TRBV7-8, the J gene TRBJ2-7, with TRBD1 matching 12 bases. Germline CDR1 is SGHVS and CDR2 is FQNEAQ. The CDR3 is 20 amino acids. V was clipped by 6 bases and J by 5 bases; unmatched bases: 23. CDR3 sequence reads: CASRLKFLGTGGAHGDEQYF. In DNA form, the CDR3 reads TGTGCCAGCAGGTTAAAATTCTTAGGGACAGGGGGCGCCCACGGGGACGAGCAGTACTTC. The entire variable domain, with the rest obtained from reference TRBV7-8 and TRBJ2-7, is as follows: GAGVSQSPRYKVAKRGQDVALRCDPISGHVSLFWYQQALGQGPEFLTYFQNEAQLDKSGLPSDRFFAERPEGSVSTLKIQRTQQEDSAVYLCASRLKFLGTGGAHGDEQYFGPGTRLTVT.

The V gene is TRBV2, the J gene TRBJ2-5; 11 bases line up with TRBD2. Germline loops: CDR1 SNHLY, CDR2 FYNNEI. This CDR3 comprises 18 residues. Losses at the gene ends were 9 bases for V and 6 bases for J; bases not matched to a gene: 21. The DNA of the CDR3 is TGTGCCAGTAGTACAGGGGACCTAACTAGCGGGGGCAGAAAGACCCAGTACTTC. Amino acids: CASSTGDLTSGGRKTQYF.

This clone was picked up a small number of times. This sequence joins TRBV18 and TRBJ2-7; D possibly corresponds to TRBD2 (6 bases). V was cut by 3 bases and J by 0 bases, with 12 bases left in between. The length of the CDR3 is 15 residues. Germline CDR1 is KGHSH and CDR2 is LQKENI. The CDR3 loop is CASSPGLANSYEQYF. The CDR3 DNA sequence: TGTGCCAGCTCACCGGGGCTAGCGAACTCCTACGAGCAGTACTTC.

This clone was seen only a few times. The J gene is TRBJ1-5, the V gene TRBV19; 12 bases map to TRBD1. V was clipped by 5 bases and J by 6 bases; unmatched bases: 8. Looked up from germline, CDR1 is LNHDA and CDR2 is SQIVND (reference sequence). CDR3 length: 16 amino acids. CDR3 sequence: CASSAPGQGAGQPQHF. The CDR3 DNA follows: TGTGCCAGTAGTGCCCCGGGACAGGGGGCGGGTCAGCCCCAGCATTTT.

CDR3: CASGFPGQPSTDTQYF. Written as DNA, the CDR3 is TGTGCTAGTGGTTTCCCGGGACAGCCTAGCACAGATACGCAGTATTTT. V and J are TRBV12-5 and TRBJ2-3, with 7 positions matching TRBD1. This CDR3 has 16 amino acids. The germline gives CDR1 LGHNT, CDR2 FRNRAP. Trimming cost V 3 bases and J 0 bases; bases outside gene matches: 6.